This T cell receptor (beta chain) appears in the sequencing data of a study of blood T cell repertoires in COVID-19. Whole-study context: Acute-phase and convalescent COVID-19 samples originated in the United States, Italy and Spain.

As handled by the study authors: Nucleated cell number was recorded as an estimate derived from reference gene primer amplification. The method was immunoSEQ multiplex PCR; TCRdb's version includes in-frame clones alone and lacks a portion of them. V, J and clone size are those of that table, while D and trimming were read from the DNA. The repertoire includes approximately 280,000 clones, about nine tenths of them detected once, and approximately 12% sits in the top ten. The CDR3 spans 15 residues. Trimming took 8 bases from V and 0 from J; bases not matched to a gene: 7. The germline V gene has CDR1 MNHEY and CDR2 SMNVEV (reference sequence).

This sequence originates from a woman aged 55-70 years with acute or convalescent COVID-19. Source material: peripheral blood. The chain couples TRBV27 to TRBJ1-5, with TRBD1 matching over 7 bases. CDR3 region: CASSGQAYSNQPQHF. CDR3 DNA sequence: TGTGCCAGCTCAGGACAGGCCTATAGCAATCAGCCCCAGCATTTT.